Detailed here is one T cell receptor (beta chain). Its antigen is currently unknown. TCRdb's table, derived via immunoSEQ multiplex PCR, lists solely in-frame clones and lacks some. The table lists some 95,000 clones, 90% to 95% of them singletons, with more than 0.4% in the top ten. CDR3 length: 16 residues. The V and J ends lost 4 bases and 0 bases, in that order; junction bases with no gene match: 6. Germline CDR1 MGHRA, CDR2 YSYEKL. This entry comes from a study of graft-versus-host responses after intestinal transplantation. Whole-study results and caveats: Among recipient marrow samples, GvH clones were found; some appeared first in ileum or blood.

The starting material was unstimulated CD8+ T cells sorted from spleen or lymph node cells, obtained before intestinal transplant. This clonotype was obtained from a human donor who received an intestinal transplant. This chain connects TRBV4-1 to TRBJ1-3, with TRBD1 matching over 7 bases. CDR3 sequence: CASSLQGGISGNTIYF. CDR3 DNA: TGCGCCAGCAGCCTCCAGGGGGGTATCTCTGGAAACACCATATATTTT.